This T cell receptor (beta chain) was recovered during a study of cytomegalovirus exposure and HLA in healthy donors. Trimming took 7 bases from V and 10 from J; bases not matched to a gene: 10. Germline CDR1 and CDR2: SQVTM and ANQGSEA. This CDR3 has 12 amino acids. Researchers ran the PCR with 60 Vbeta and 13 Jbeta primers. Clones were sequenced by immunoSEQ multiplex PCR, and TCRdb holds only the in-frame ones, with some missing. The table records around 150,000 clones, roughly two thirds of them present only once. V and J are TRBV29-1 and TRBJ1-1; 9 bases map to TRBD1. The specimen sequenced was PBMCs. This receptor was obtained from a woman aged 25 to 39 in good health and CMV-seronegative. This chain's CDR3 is CSGLTGGGGAFF. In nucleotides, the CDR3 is TGCAGCGGCCTAACAGGGGGCGGCGGAGCTTTCTTT.